These 3 T cell receptor beta chains were all obtained from the same sample, sequenced in a study of beta chain features in type 1 diabetes. The authors reverse transcribed all of the isolated RNA, so sequencing captured expressed TCRB transcripts. Repertoires were generated with immunoSEQ multiplex PCR, while TCRdb's copy carries only in-frame clones and drops some. The sample includes 330,000 or so clones, 15% to 20% of them seen just once. Sequences were obtained from naive CD4+ T cells from blood. The receptors were sampled from a woman younger than 30 in good health.

The chain joins TRBV7-3 to TRBJ2-1, with TRBD2 matching 10 bases. Germline lookup yields CDR1 SGHTA and CDR2 FQGTGA. The CDR3 covers 17 residues. The junction had 15 bases not matched to a gene; V was cut back by 5 bases and J by 8 bases. The CDR3 loop reads CASSPQRGSGGPDEQFF. As DNA, the CDR3 is TGTGCCAGCAGCCCCCAACGGGGTAGCGGGGGGCCGGATGAGCAGTTCTTC.

The chain recombines TRBV2 with TRBJ1-2; 8 bases line up with TRBD1. J lost 8 bases, V lost 4 bases, and 9 bases had no gene match. Germline V gene sequence: CDR1 SNHLY, CDR2 FYNNEI. The CDR3 contains 14 residues. This CDR3 reads CASSVETGAGGYTF. DNA of the CDR3: TGTGCCAGCAGTGTCGAGACAGGGGCTGGAGGCTACACCTTC.

The rearrangement joins TRBV14 to TRBJ2-7, with D perhaps TRBD1 (6 bases). Trimming shortened V by 1 base and J by 4 bases, and 14 bases separated the two germline ends. The CDR3 consists of 15 residues. Germline V CDR1 and CDR2: SGHDN, FVKESK. Here the CDR3 reads CASSQGQAAIYEQYF. CDR3 bases: TGTGCCAGCAGCCAAGGACAGGCCGCTATTTACGAGCAGTACTTC.